These T cell receptor beta chains were read from a single sample in a study of T cells in Graves' hyperthyroidism and ophthalmopathy. MiXCR, applied by TCRdb to the multiplex PCR reads, yields one record per CDR3 protein. The sample holds a few hundred thousand distinct CDR3 sequences, more than 20% seen once. What was sequenced was blood. The receptors come from a man aged 50 to 60 with Graves' hyperthyroidism. Each CDR3 is given with its conserved first and last residue. A D gene is named only where the DNA matches it firmly. The size field is filled for only some rows; it gives once, few, many or a size class.

abundance	v_gene	j_gene	d_gene	CDR3aa	CDR3nt
many	TRBV5-1	TRBJ1-4	-	CASTIGQVSNEKLFF	TGCGCCAGCACCATTGGGCAGGTATCTAATGAAAAACTGTTTTTT
-	TRBV7-3	TRBJ2-2	TRBD1	CASSTDRGRGELFF	TGTGCCAGCAGCACCGACAGGGGGAGGGGGGAGCTGTTTTTT
-	TRBV4-1	TRBJ2-4	TRBD2	CASSRGLAGDRGKNIQYF	TGCGCCAGCAGCCGTGGACTAGCGGGAGATAGAGGCAAAAACATTCAGTACTTC
few	TRBV7-9	TRBJ2-1	TRBD2	CASSSGEREADEQFF	TGTGCCAGCAGCTCGGGTGAGCGGGAGGCCGATGAGCAGTTCTTC
few	TRBV15	TRBJ2-7	TRBD1	CATSMDRATYEQYF	TGTGCCACCAGCATGGACAGGGCAACTTACGAGCAGTACTTC
many	TRBV13	TRBJ2-5	-	CASSPPGRKETQYF	TGTGCCAGCAGCCCGCCGGGACGTAAAGAGACCCAGTACTTC
-	TRBV7-2	TRBJ2-1	TRBD2	CASSFTRGGILHNEQFF	TGTGCCAGCAGCTTTACGCGGGGGGGTATCCTTCACAATGAGCAGTTCTTC
once	TRBV12-3/TRBV12-4	TRBJ1-6	TRBD1	CASGTKGQSRAPLHF	TGTGCCAGCGGGACGAAGGGACAGTCTCGGGCCCCCCTCCACTTT
many	TRBV2	TRBJ2-7	-	CASSELGSYEQYF	TGTGCCAGCAGTGAACTAGGGTCCTACGAGCAGTACTTC
once	TRBV7-9	TRBJ2-4	TRBD1	CASSGNPWTGEAKNIQYF	TGTGCCAGCAGCGGGAACCCCTGGACAGGGGAAGCCAAAAACATTCAGTACTTC
-	TRBV20-1	TRBJ2-3	TRBD2	CSASPGGTQYF	TGCAGCGCTAGCCCCGGGGGGACGCAGTATTTT
-	TRBV19	TRBJ2-7	-	CASSRDSAYSYEQYF	TGTGCCAGTAGTAGAGACAGTGCCTACTCCTACGAGCAGTACTTC
-	TRBV27	TRBJ1-1	-	CASSPLPGGRPNTEAFF	TGTGCCAGCAGTCCCCTTCCGGGGGGCCGCCCGAACACTGAAGCTTTCTTT
few	TRBV6-5	TRBJ1-2	TRBD1	CASSYDRAGGYTF	TGTGCCAGCAGTTACGACAGGGCGGGTGGCTACACCTTC
few	TRBV24-1	TRBJ2-1	TRBD2	CATSDPGLAGYEQFF	TGTGCCACCAGTGACCCGGGACTAGCGGGATATGAGCAGTTCTTC
few	TRBV9	TRBJ2-3	TRBD1	CASSVGADRALGTQYF	TGTGCCAGCAGCGTAGGGGCGGACAGGGCCCTGGGTACGCAGTATTTT
many	TRBV6-5	TRBJ2-1	TRBD2	CASSYAGTSGVNEQFF	TGTGCCAGCAGTTACGCCGGGACTAGCGGAGTCAATGAGCAGTTCTTC
many	TRBV5-1	TRBJ2-7	-	CASSPLPGPDEQYF	TGCGCCAGCAGCCCACTTCCGGGACCGGACGAGCAGTACTTC
-	TRBV7-2	TRBJ2-7	TRBD2	CASSLGLAGGSYEQYF	TGTGCCAGCAGCTTAGGACTAGCGGGAGGTTCCTACGAGCAGTACTTC
few	TRBV6-2/TRBV6-3	TRBJ2-5	-	CASSSLRGGETQYF	TGTGCCAGCAGTAGCCTTAGGGGTGGCGAGACCCAGTACTTC
-	TRBV9	TRBJ1-2	TRBD1	CASSPPGQGNGYTF	TGTGCCAGCAGCCCCCCGGGACAGGGGAATGGCTACACCTTC
few	TRBV3-1	TRBJ2-1	-	CASSRGNSYNEQFF	TGTGCCAGCAGCAGGGGTAACTCCTACAATGAGCAGTTCTTC
-	TRBV7-3	TRBJ2-1	-	CASSAQSGPQFF	TGTGCCAGCAGCGCGCAGAGCGGACCGCAGTTCTTC
few	TRBV28	TRBJ1-2	-	CASSPLAPASYGYTF	TGTGCCAGCAGTCCTTTAGCCCCTGCTTCGTATGGCTACACCTTC
-	TRBV2	TRBJ1-3	-	CASSGPDSGNTIYF	TGTGCCAGCAGTGGGCCGGACTCTGGAAACACCATATATTTT
many	TRBV12-3/TRBV12-4	TRBJ1-4	-	CASSQVVNEKLFF	TGTGCCAGCAGCCAAGTGGTTAATGAAAAACTGTTTTTT
-	TRBV7-9	TRBJ2-2	TRBD2	CASSASGLAGAGELFF	TGTGCCAGCAGCGCGTCGGGACTAGCGGGAGCCGGGGAGCTGTTTTTT
-	TRBV28	TRBJ1-1	-	CASRQTGKNTEAFF	TGTGCCAGCAGGCAGACAGGAAAGAACACTGAAGCTTTCTTT
-	TRBV12-3/TRBV12-4	TRBJ1-2	-	CASSYLMNYGYTF	TGTGCCAGCAGTTATCTGATGAACTATGGCTACACCTTC
many	TRBV20-1	TRBJ2-5	-	CSARRGVKETQYF	TGCAGTGCTAGGAGGGGGGTTAAAGAGACCCAGTACTTC
-	TRBV29-1	TRBJ2-5	-	CSVSVDQETQYF	TGCAGCGTGTCGGTTGATCAAGAGACCCAGTACTTC
few	TRBV6-5	TRBJ2-1	-	CASSYSGVRDEQFF	TGTGCCAGCAGTTACTCGGGGGTTAGGGATGAGCAGTTCTTC
-	TRBV19	TRBJ1-1	-	CAIAVNTEAFF	TGTGCCATCGCGGTGAACACTGAAGCTTTCTTT
many	TRBV10-3	TRBJ1-1	-	CAISETSDTEAFF	TGTGCCATCAGTGAGACGAGCGACACTGAAGCTTTCTTT
-	TRBV7-9	TRBJ1-2	-	CASSTAPGHGGYTF	TGTGCCAGCAGCACCGCCCCAGGGCATGGCGGCTACACCTTC
few	TRBV6-1	TRBJ1-1	TRBD1	CASTDRGHHTEAFF	TGTGCCAGCACGGACAGGGGGCATCACACTGAAGCTTTCTTT
many	TRBV11-1	TRBJ2-7	-	CASSLGHPGTYEQYF	TGTGCCAGCAGCCTCGGACATCCTGGAACCTACGAGCAGTACTTC
many	TRBV3-1	TRBJ1-2	-	CASSHRDPSGYTF	TGTGCCAGCAGCCATCGGGACCCCAGCGGCTACACCTTC
-	TRBV30	TRBJ2-3	TRBD2	CAWSGLAGGPHTQYF	TGTGCCTGGAGCGGACTAGCGGGAGGGCCACATACGCAGTATTTT
many	TRBV7-8	TRBJ2-1	TRBD2	CASSSERGNEQFF	TGTGCCAGCAGCTCGGAGCGGGGCAATGAGCAGTTCTTC
-	TRBV3-1	TRBJ2-1	-	CASSPALPSYNEQFF	TGTGCCAGCAGCCCGGCCTTACCCTCCTACAATGAGCAGTTCTTC
-	TRBV12-5	TRBJ1-2	-	CASGLVKGSLVNYGYTF	TGTGCTAGTGGTTTGGTAAAAGGTTCTCTGGTTAACTATGGCTACACCTTC
few	TRBV7-8	TRBJ1-1	-	CASSLALTGHTEAFF	TGTGCCAGCAGCTTAGCGCTGACGGGCCACACTGAAGCTTTCTTT
few	TRBV20-1	TRBJ1-5	-	CSARQTLNQPQHF	TGCAGTGCTCGACAAACCCTCAATCAGCCCCAGCATTTT
-	TRBV12-3/TRBV12-4	TRBJ2-7	TRBD2	CASSLAPGVAGGKTASYEQYF	TGTGCCAGCAGTTTAGCCCCCGGGGTAGCGGGAGGGAAAACGGCGTCCTACGAGCAGTACTTC
few	TRBV2	TRBJ2-1	-	CASKERTSSYNEQSF	TGTGCCAGCAAGGAGCGGACGAGCTCCTACAATGAGCAGTCCTTC
-	TRBV19	TRBJ2-6	-	CASSTKAGANVLTF	TGTGCCAGTAGTACGAAAGCTGGGGCCAACGTCCTGACTTTC
-	TRBV11-3	TRBJ2-1	TRBD2	CASGGRLNNEQFF	TGTGCCAGCGGCGGGAGGCTGAACAATGAGCAGTTCTTC
few	TRBV3-1	TRBJ2-1	-	CASRTSSYKEQFF	TGTGCCAGCAGAACCAGCTCCTACAAGGAGCAGTTCTTC
few	TRBV6-1	TRBJ2-6	-	CASSEASRPSAGANVLTF	TGTGCCAGCAGTGAAGCGAGCCGCCCCAGCGCTGGGGCCAACGTCCTGACTTTC